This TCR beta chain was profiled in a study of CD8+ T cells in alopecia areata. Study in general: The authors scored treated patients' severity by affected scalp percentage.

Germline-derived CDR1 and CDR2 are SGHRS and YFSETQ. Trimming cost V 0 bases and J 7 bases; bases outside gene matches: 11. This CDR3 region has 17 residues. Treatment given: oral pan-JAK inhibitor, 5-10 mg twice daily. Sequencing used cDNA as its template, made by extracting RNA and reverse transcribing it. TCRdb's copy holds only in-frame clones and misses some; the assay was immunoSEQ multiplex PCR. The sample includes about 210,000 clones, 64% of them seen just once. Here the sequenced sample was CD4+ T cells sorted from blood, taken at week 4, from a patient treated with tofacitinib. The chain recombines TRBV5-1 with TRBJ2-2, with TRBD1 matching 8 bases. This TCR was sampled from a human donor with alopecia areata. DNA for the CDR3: TGCGCCAGCAGCTTGGCAGGGGGCGCCTCGAGGAACGGGGAGCTGTTTTTT. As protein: CASSLAGGASRNGELFF.